This T cell receptor beta chain was identified during a study of CD8 T cells in ankylosing spondylitis. This clonotype was counted ten times or more. Its antigen is not known. Overall study findings and caveats: As reported, disease-linked clones showed significant enrichment in matched ankylosing spondylitis synovial fluid. A number of the motif variants had already been described in reactive arthritis synovial fluid and blood. Roughly eight highly homologous variants made up a TCR beta motif that seemed to typify ankylosing spondylitis blood. CD8+ cells made up the disease-linked clones, which were relatively rare in peripheral blood.

The CDR3 sequence is 14 residues long. Trimming removed 2 bases from V and 9 bases from J, with 14 bases in between. Quantitative 5'-RACE with molecular barcodes was used to make the TCR beta libraries. TCRdb re-analysed the 5' RACE reads in MiXCR, keeping a single row per CDR3 protein. The table has more than 500,000 distinct CDR3 sequences, about 5.4% seen once. The sequence was collected from a male donor with ankylosing spondylitis. The chain uses TRBV12-3 or TRBV12-4 and TRBJ1-5; D is perhaps TRBD1 (6 bases). Sequences were obtained from blood, either unsorted or a sorted T cell fraction (not recorded which). The CDR3, as DNA: TGTGCCAGCAGTTTAAAGGGCAGGGGATGGCCCCAGCATTTT. Residues: CASSLKGRGWPQHF.